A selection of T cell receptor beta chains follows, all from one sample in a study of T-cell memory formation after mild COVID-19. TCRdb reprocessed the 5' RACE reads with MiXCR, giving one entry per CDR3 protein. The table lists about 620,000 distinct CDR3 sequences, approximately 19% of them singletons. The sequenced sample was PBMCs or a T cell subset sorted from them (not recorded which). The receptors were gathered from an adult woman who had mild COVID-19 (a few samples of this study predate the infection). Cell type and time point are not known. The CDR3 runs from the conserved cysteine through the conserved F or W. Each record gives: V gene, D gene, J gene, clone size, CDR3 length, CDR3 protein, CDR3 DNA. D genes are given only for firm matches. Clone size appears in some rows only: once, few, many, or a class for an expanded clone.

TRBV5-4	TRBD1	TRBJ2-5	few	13	CASSDRQGQTQYF	TGTGCCAGCAGCGACCGACAGGGGCAGACCCAGTACTTC
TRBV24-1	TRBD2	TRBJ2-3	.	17	CATSGGSGGTSTDTQYF	TGTGCCACCAGTGGTGGTAGCGGGGGCACGAGCACAGATACGCAGTATTTT
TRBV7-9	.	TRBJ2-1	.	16	CASSRGEEGTYNEQFF	TGTGCCAGCAGCCGAGGAGAGGAGGGGACCTACAATGAGCAGTTCTTC
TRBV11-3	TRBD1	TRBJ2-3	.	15	CASSLGQFSTDTQYF	TGTGCCAGCAGCTTGGGACAGTTCTCCACAGATACGCAGTATTTT
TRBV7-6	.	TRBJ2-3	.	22	CASSLRTGDKVAGGDGTDTQYF	TGTGCCAGCAGCTTAAGGACAGGGGATAAGGTAGCGGGAGGAGACGGCACAGATACGCAGTATTTT
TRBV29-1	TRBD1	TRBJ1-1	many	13	CSVEGTGEVEAFF	TGCAGCGTTGAAGGGACAGGGGAGGTTGAAGCTTTCTTT
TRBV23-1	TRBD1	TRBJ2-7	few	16	CASSATWDRGSYEQYF	TGCGCCAGCAGCGCGACCTGGGACAGGGGTTCCTACGAGCAGTACTTC
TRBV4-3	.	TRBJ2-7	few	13	CASSQFRGQEQYF	TGCGCCAGCAGCCAATTCCGCGGACAGGAGCAGTACTTC
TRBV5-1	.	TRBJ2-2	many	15	CASTPGQRDTGELFF	TGCGCCAGCACTCCGGGACAGCGGGACACCGGGGAGCTGTTTTTT
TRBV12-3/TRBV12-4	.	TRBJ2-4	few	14	CASSFAIAKNIQYF	TGTGCCAGCAGTTTCGCAATAGCCAAAAACATTCAGTACTTC
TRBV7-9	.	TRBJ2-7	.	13	CASSLTEVHEQYF	TGTGCCAGCAGCTTGACAGAGGTCCACGAGCAGTACTTC
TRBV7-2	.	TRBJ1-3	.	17	CASSFRQELLSGNTIYF	TGTGCCAGCAGCTTTAGACAGGAGTTGCTCTCTGGAAACACCATATATTTT
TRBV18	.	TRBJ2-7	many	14	CASSLSGTSYEQYF	TGTGCCAGCAGTTTATCCGGGACATCCTACGAGCAGTACTTC
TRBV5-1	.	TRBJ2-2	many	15	CASSPRTTNTGELFF	TGCGCCAGCAGTCCCCGGACAACGAACACCGGGGAGCTGTTTTTT
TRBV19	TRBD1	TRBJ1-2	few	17	CASTSIFSDRMNYGYTF	TGTGCCAGTACCTCAATATTTTCGGACAGGATGAACTATGGCTACACCTTC
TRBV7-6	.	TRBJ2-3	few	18	CASSLGIVAASSTDTQYF	TGTGCCAGCAGCTTAGGTATTGTCGCGGCTTCTAGCACAGATACGCAGTATTTT
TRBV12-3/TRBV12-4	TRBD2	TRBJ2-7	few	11	CASRSSGEQYF	TGTGCCAGCAGATCTAGCGGGGAGCAGTACTTC
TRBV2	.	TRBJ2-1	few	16	CASKFGVDTLDNEQFF	TGTGCCAGCAAATTTGGTGTCGACACCCTGGACAATGAGCAGTTCTTC
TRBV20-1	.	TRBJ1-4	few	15	CSAREPRGPNEKLFF	TGCAGTGCTAGAGAGCCTCGGGGCCCTAATGAAAAACTGTTTTTT
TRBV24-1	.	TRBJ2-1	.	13	CATSPGRSNEQFF	TGTGCCACCAGTCCAGGACGGAGCAATGAGCAGTTCTTC
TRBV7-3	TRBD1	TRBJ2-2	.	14	CASSFRQGSGELFF	TGTGCCAGCAGCTTTAGACAGGGGTCCGGGGAGCTGTTTTTT
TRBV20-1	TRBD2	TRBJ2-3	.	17	CSARDLSLAGGTDTQYF	TGCAGTGCTAGAGATTTGTCCCTAGCGGGGGGCACAGATACGCAGTATTTT
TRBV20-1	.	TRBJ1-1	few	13	CSASQGQGSEAFF	TGCAGTGCTAGTCAGGGGCAGGGCTCTGAAGCTTTCTTT
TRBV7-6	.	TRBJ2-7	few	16	CASSLGNQGVTYEQYF	TGTGCCAGCAGCTTAGGGAATCAAGGAGTTACCTACGAGCAGTACTTC
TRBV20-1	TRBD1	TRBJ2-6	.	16	CSADSRTGDGANVLTF	TGCAGTGCTGACAGTCGGACAGGGGACGGGGCCAACGTCCTGACTTTC
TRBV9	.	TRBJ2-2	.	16	CASSVGMGSNTGELFF	TGTGCCAGCAGCGTAGGCATGGGATCGAACACCGGGGAGCTGTTTTTT
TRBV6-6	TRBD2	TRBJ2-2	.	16	CASSPGTSGYTGELFF	TGTGCCAGCAGTCCGGGGACTAGCGGATACACCGGGGAGCTGTTTTTT
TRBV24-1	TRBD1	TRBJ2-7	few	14	CATSDTGGTYEQYF	TGTGCCACCAGTGATACAGGGGGTACGTACGAGCAGTACTTC
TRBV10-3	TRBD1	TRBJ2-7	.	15	CAISVGTGWIYEQYF	TGTGCCATCAGTGTCGGGACAGGGTGGATATACGAGCAGTACTTC
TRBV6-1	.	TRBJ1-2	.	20	CASSPRPGSRPSGTSYGYTF	TGTGCCAGCAGTCCCCGCCCTGGTTCCCGCCCCTCCGGAACATCCTATGGCTACACCTTC
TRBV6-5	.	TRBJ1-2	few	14	CASSYRAGTWGYTF	TGTGCCAGCAGTTACCGCGCAGGAACTTGGGGCTACACCTTC
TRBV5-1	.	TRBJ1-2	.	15	CASSLEGLSSGGYTF	TGCGCCAGCAGCTTGGAGGGACTCTCATCAGGGGGCTACACCTTC
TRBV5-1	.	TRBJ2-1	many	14	CASSLAGGNNEQFF	TGCGCCAGCAGCTTGGCTGGGGGCAACAATGAGCAGTTCTTC
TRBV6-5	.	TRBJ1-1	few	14	CASSYGQRNTEAFF	TGTGCCAGCAGTTACGGACAGAGGAACACTGAAGCTTTCTTT
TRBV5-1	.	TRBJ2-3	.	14	CASSLLLAADTQYF	TGCGCCAGCAGCTTGTTGTTAGCGGCAGATACGCAGTATTTT
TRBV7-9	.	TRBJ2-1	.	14	CASSLSTGKNEQFF	TGTGCCAGCAGCTTATCGACAGGAAAGAATGAGCAGTTCTTC
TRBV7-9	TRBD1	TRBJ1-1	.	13	CASRHRQGGSAFF	TGTGCCAGCAGACACCGACAGGGTGGGAGTGCTTTCTTT
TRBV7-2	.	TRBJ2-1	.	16	CASSFDSWGISNEQFF	TGTGCCAGCAGCTTTGATTCTTGGGGGATATCGAATGAGCAGTTCTTC
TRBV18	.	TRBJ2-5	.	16	CASSPPKATPQETQYF	TGTGCCAGCTCACCGCCCAAGGCCACGCCTCAAGAGACCCAGTACTTC
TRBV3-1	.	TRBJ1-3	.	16	CASSRFLPGAGNTIYF	TGTGCCAGCAGCCGGTTTCTCCCGGGGGCCGGAAACACCATATATTTT
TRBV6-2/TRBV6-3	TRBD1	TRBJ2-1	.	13	CASRTGGYNEQFF	TGTGCCAGCAGGACAGGGGGTTACAATGAGCAGTTCTTC
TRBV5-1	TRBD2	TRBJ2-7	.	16	CASSNTPGEGPYEQYF	TGCGCCAGCAGCAATACCCCGGGGGAGGGCCCCTACGAGCAGTACTTC
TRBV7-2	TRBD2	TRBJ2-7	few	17	CASSLVVLGTSGSRQYF	TGTGCCAGCAGCTTAGTAGTCTTGGGGACTAGCGGGAGCCGGCAGTACTTC